The entry below describes one T cell receptor beta chain. This clonotype was counted many times. What this receptor recognizes is not known. Base quality data are lacking; no much larger clone is found one base away. Inclusive of the bounding cysteine and phenylalanine, the CDR3 is 15 residues long. Left in the record is the CDR3 DNA by itself, 45 bases read in frame from the first base. The CDR1 and CDR2 encoded by the germline V gene are SGHTA and FQGNSA. The junction shows trimming of 3 bases on V and 7 bases on J, and the gene matches do not reach 5 bases of it. Libraries were constructed by 5' RACE. The sequencer was an Illumina HiSeq 2500. A second PCR of about 6 to 11 cycles was performed with a sample-barcoded 5' primer and a J-beta primer mix. A unique molecular identifier was introduced onto each TCR beta cDNA molecule by a template-switch 5' adaptor carrying 12 random nucleotides. Each sample yielded at least 2.5 million CDR3-containing paired-end reads. All of the RNA was converted into first-strand cDNA using the Mint cDNA synthesis kit, with a TRBC-specific oligonucleotide serving as the primer. Following uracil-DNA glycosylase treatment, a first 18-cycle PCR with universal primers M1SS and BC2_uni_R was performed on all cDNA. The authors processed their data as follows. Each sample was normalized by randomly selecting 1 million high-quality reads, each carrying a distinct molecular identifier. Reads sharing molecular identifiers were discarded rather than binned into consensus sequences. MiTCR, with a Q25 quality threshold and the strictest error-elimination algorithm, was used for CDR3 identification, clonotype clustering and error correction. A nonparametric unseen species model with Euler transformation was used to estimate lower-bound total TCR beta diversity. TCRdb cleaned the public reads at Q25 with fastp, built clones with MiXCR and kept in-frame beta chains. For every CDR3 protein sequence, its rows merge into one entry that carries the most common genes and DNA. TCRdb, not the original authors, processed these V and J calls. This sample holds about 1.8 million distinct CDR3 sequences; about 50% were observed only once. Of the sample, approximately 2% is held by the ten largest clones.

The entry originates in a study of blood T cells in healthy people across ages (dated by TCRdb to between 2015 and 2017). Broadly, across the study: In model experiments, template switching captured roughly one uniquely barcoded TCR beta cDNA molecule for every two T cells. Using the same blood draw, the study looked at two additional independent replicas of 1 million unique cDNA reads for two donors, one aged 18 to 29 and the other aged 80 or older. Four age groups were formed from the donors: young (average approximately 15 years), middle-aged (approximately 40), aged (roughly 58) and long-lived (more than 75). Using deep sequencing normalized with unique cDNA molecular identifiers, the study measured how TCR beta repertoire diversity changes with age. To avoid experimental bias, donors of different ages were spread randomly across the sequencing lanes.

The investigation overall reported the following: Estimates of total diversity based on one million sequenced T cells were considered lower bounds and underestimates. Compared with the aged group, the long-lived group had more naive CD4+ T cells, fewer expanded clones and increased TCR diversity, suggesting age selection. As age increased, observed TCR beta diversity per million T cells dropped in a roughly linear way, and a significant reduction was already evident by age about 40. Because the CMV infection status of the donors was unknown, age-related changes in expanded clonotypes may potentially have been confounded. Since profiling was done on bulk unsorted PBMCs, naive and antigen-experienced compartments could not be conclusively compared. A strong correlation was found between observed TCR beta diversity and the percentage of naive T cells measured by flow cytometry.

Systemically healthy Caucasian individuals from Russia, about 38 in total and aged about 6 to 90 years, were included as donors. Each donor gave about 9.7 milliliters of peripheral blood, drawn into EDTA-treated Vacutainer tubes. PBMCs were isolated by Ficoll-Paque density-gradient centrifugation, with at least 6 million obtained per sample. Trizol reagent was used to extract total RNA from PBMCs, with at least 5.5 micrograms per sample. Naive CD45RAhigh/CD27high T cell percentages were measured by flow cytometry on a PBMC aliquot from every donor. The chain employs TRBV7-2 and TRBJ2-1; TRBD2 fits 11 bases in the junction. The sample was blood. The sequence derives from a woman between 35 and 50 years old in good health. The nucleotide sequence reads TGTGCCAGCAGCTTGGGACTAGCGGAGATTAATGAGCAGTTCTTC. Its protein is CASSLGLAEINEQFF.